This TCR beta chain was captured by sequencing in a study of shared clonotypes between healthy human individuals. Trimming took 0 bases from V and 1 from J; bases not matched to a gene: 2. Germline CDR1 reads LNHNV; CDR2 reads YYDKDF (reference sequence). The CDR3 extends over 16 amino acids. HIV-negative, healthy adults without recent acute infections or vaccinations were the donors. Genomic DNA came from tens of millions of PBMCs in unsorted samples. Sequenced by immunoSEQ multiplex PCR; TCRdb stores in-frame clones only, minus some. The sample has approximately 500,000 clones, over 70% seen once. Sequenced sample: PBMCs. The chain carries TRBV15 and TRBJ2-2, with 7 bases aligning to TRBD2. This sequence originates from a woman in her thirties or forties in good health. Some clones in this sample may be carry-over from other donors' samples. CDR3: CATSRETSLNTGELFF. The CDR3 DNA is TGTGCCACCAGCAGAGAGACTAGCTTGAACACCGGGGAGCTGTTTTTT.